The 24 T cell receptor beta chains below come from one sample, sequenced in a study of STAT5B mutations in CD4+ large granular lymphocyte leukemia. Using immunoSEQ multiplex PCR, the repertoire was profiled, and TCRdb retains in-frame clones only, with some absent. The sample carries several thousand clones, approximately 83% recorded once. The specimen was PBMCs. Receptors were obtained from a woman aged 60-75 years with CD4+ T-cell large granular lymphocyte leukemia.

The chain has TRBV7-2 and TRBJ2-2; 7 bases are shared with TRBD1. V was pared by 5 bases and J by 6 bases, with 6 bases of the junction left unmatched. Per germline, CDR1 SGHTA and CDR2 FQGNSA. The CDR3 consists of 14 residues. The CDR3, as DNA: TGTGCCAGCAGCGTGATTACAGGGGCCGGGGAGCTGTTTTTT. This translates into CASSVITGAGELFF.

J is TRBJ2-5 and V is TRBV11-2, with D hard to call. This CDR3 comprises 12 residues. V was shortened by 5 bases and J by 5 bases, with 9 bases between the two germline ends. Germline CDR1 reads SGHAT; CDR2 reads FQNNGV. Here the CDR3 DNA reads TGTGCCAGCAGCCCAGCCGGGGAGACCCAGTACTTC. Translated: CASSPAGETQYF.

The chain couples TRBV28 to TRBJ2-3, with D possibly TRBD2 on 5 matching bases. Germline CDR1 reads MDHEN; CDR2 reads SYDVKM. V lost 4 bases and J 6 bases, leaving 11 bases between the germline ends. The CDR3 is 13 residues long. CDR3 nucleotide sequence: TGTGCCAGCAGTTCCCCGAAGCGGGATACGCAGTATTTT. Translating gives CASSSPKRDTQYF. Using reference TRBV28 and TRBJ2-3 for the parts outside the CDR3, the full variable domain is DVKVTQSSRYLVKRTGEKVFLECVQDMDHENMFWYRQDPGLGLRLIYFSYDVKMKEKGDIPEGYSVSREKKERFSLILESASTNQTSMYLCASSSPKRDTQYFGPGTRLTVL.

The chain has TRBV7-6 and TRBJ2-1; D may be TRBD2 (5 bases). This CDR3 has 18 residues. The V and J ends lost 0 bases and 12 bases respectively, with 27 bases between them. From germline, CDR1 is SGHVS and CDR2 FNYEAQ. The CDR3 sequence: CASSLAPRLLEAPSGQFF. DNA of the CDR3: TGTGCCAGCAGCTTAGCTCCTCGACTGCTGGAGGCCCCCTCGGGGCAGTTCTTC.

This clone occurred once. The rearrangement joins TRBV7-8 to TRBJ2-7; 7 positions agree with TRBD1. Looked up from germline, CDR1 is SGHVS and CDR2 is FQNEAQ. CDR3 length: 16 residues. The V and J ends lost 1 base and 0 bases, in that order; junction bases with no gene match: 6. In DNA form, the CDR3 reads TGTGCCAGCAGCTTAGTTGCAGGGGGATACTCCTACGAGCAGTACTTC. Translation gives CASSLVAGGYSYEQYF. Combining the CDR3 with reference TRBV7-8 and TRBJ2-7 gives the whole variable domain GAGVSQSPRYKVAKRGQDVALRCDPISGHVSLFWYQQALGQGPEFLTYFQNEAQLDKSGLPSDRFFAERPEGSVSTLKIQRTQQEDSAVYLCASSLVAGGYSYEQYFGPGTRLTVT.

This clone was seen once. CDR3 bases: TGCGCCAGCAGCCAAGACGGGTATGAGCAGTTCTTC. This translates into CASSQDGYEQFF. V and J are TRBV4-3 and TRBJ2-1; unclear D gene. CDR1 LGHNA and CDR2 YSLEER come from the germline V gene. This CDR3 spans 12 amino acids. Trimming removed 0 bases at V and 8 bases at J, with 5 bases between.

V and J are TRBV2 and TRBJ2-2; TRBD2 matches at 12 bases. This CDR3 contains 15 residues. Germline V gene data show CDR1 as SNHLY and CDR2 as FYNNEI. Trimming at V came to 7 bases and at J to 7 bases, leaving 7 bases not matched to a gene. In DNA form, the CDR3 reads TGTGCCAGCAAGAGACTAGCGGGAGTTATCGGGGAGCTGTTTTTT. Protein: CASKRLAGVIGELFF.

The V gene is TRBV7-2, the J gene TRBJ2-2; 9 nucleotides align to TRBD1. The CDR3 has 16 residues. J gave up 3 bases and V 5 bases, and 7 bases lay outside the gene matches. Germline CDR1 SGHTA, CDR2 FQGNSA. As DNA, the CDR3 is TGTGCCAGCAGCCCCGCCCGGACAGGGGACACCGGGGAGCTGTTTTTT. This gives the protein CASSPARTGDTGELFF.

This clone was found once. This chain joins TRBV27 and TRBJ2-1; D is ambiguous. Germline V gives CDR1 MNHEY, CDR2 SMNVEV (reference sequence). CDR3 length: 13 amino acids. V lost 2 bases to trimming and J lost 1 base, with 3 bases between them. The CDR3 DNA reads TGTGCCAGCAGTTTACGGTCCTACAATGAGCAGTTCTTC. It yields the protein CASSLRSYNEQFF.

This sequence joins TRBV7-8 and TRBJ2-5; D is tentatively TRBD1 or TRBD2 (6 bases each). CDR1 SGHVS and CDR2 FQNEAQ come from the germline V gene. The CDR3 runs to 14 residues. Trimming removed 4 bases from V and 6 bases from J, with 15 bases in between. The DNA of the CDR3 is TGTGCCAGCAGCTGGGGGGCAGATCTTAAGACCCAGTACTTC. Translated, it gives CASSWGADLKTQYF.

This clone was detected a few times. V usage is TRBV19 and J usage is TRBJ1-2; D is ambiguous. V was trimmed by 10 bases and J by 7 bases, leaving 22 bases between them. The CDR3 consists of 14 residues. Germline V gives CDR1 LNHDA, CDR2 SQIVND (reference sequence). The CDR3 loop reads CATTPRGSAGGYTF. The CDR3 DNA follows: TGTGCCACCACTCCTCGAGGGTCCGCCGGTGGCTACACCTTC.

The J gene is TRBJ2-7, the V gene TRBV19; 10 bases are shared with TRBD2. The CDR3 totals 15 residues. V shed 2 bases, J shed 5 bases, and the junction held 6 bases outside the gene matches. Germline CDR1 reads LNHDA; CDR2 reads SQIVND (reference sequence). This chain's CDR3 is CASSISHSGRDEQYF. CDR3 bases: TGTGCCAGTAGTATATCTCACAGCGGGAGGGACGAGCAGTACTTC.

The chain couples TRBV15 to TRBJ2-2, with 9 bases aligning to TRBD2. This CDR3 comprises 14 residues. V gave up 9 bases and J gave up 5 bases; unmatched junction bases: 7. Germline V lookup: CDR1 LNHNV, CDR2 YYDKDF (reference sequence). CDR3 protein: CATRGTSRTGELFF. Written as DNA, the CDR3 is TGTGCCACTCGGGGGACTAGCAGGACCGGGGAGCTGTTTTTT.

V usage is TRBV6-1 and J usage is TRBJ1-5, with TRBD1 as a possible D gene (5 bases). This CDR3 contains 13 residues. V gave up 7 bases and J gave up 9 bases, with 16 bases separating them. The V gene's germline CDR1 is MNHNS and CDR2 SASEGT. In nucleotides, the CDR3 is TGTGCCAGCATCAGGGACGGAGGGCTGCCCCAGCATTTT. This gives the protein CASIRDGGLPQHF.

This chain connects TRBV10-3 to TRBJ1-1, with D uncertain. Trimming took off 10 bases at V and 1 base at J, with 4 bases between the two ends. The CDR3 has 10 amino acids. CDR1 ENHRY and CDR2 SYGVKD come from the germline V gene. The DNA of the CDR3 is TGTGCCACCGGGAACACTGAAGCTTTCTTT. The encoded protein is CATGNTEAFF.

The chain links TRBV7-2 to TRBJ1-5; D is unclear. The CDR3 contains 14 residues. Germline CDR1 reads SGHTA; CDR2 reads FQGNSA. V was clipped by 3 bases and J by 7 bases, with 13 bases between them. The CDR3: CASSFGWALQPQHF. The CDR3 DNA reads TGTGCCAGCAGCTTCGGGTGGGCGCTCCAGCCCCAGCATTTT.

This clone was observed a handful of times. The chain carries TRBV9 and TRBJ1-1; tentative D call: TRBD1 (6 bases). The CDR3 totals 15 residues. The V gene lost 0 bases and the J gene lost 2 bases, with 11 bases spanning the gap. Per the germline V gene, CDR1 is SGDLS and CDR2 is YYNGEE. CDR3 sequence reads: CASSVVVGGNTEAFF. CDR3 DNA: TGTGCCAGCAGCGTAGTAGTAGGGGGTAACACTGAAGCTTTCTTT.

The chain recombines TRBV27 with TRBJ1-6; TRBD1 matches 7 bases. Per the germline V gene, CDR1 is MNHEY and CDR2 is SMNVEV (reference sequence). The CDR3 is made up of 16 amino acids. V dropped 1 base and J dropped 4; count of bases not matched to a gene: 4. This CDR3 is CASSLLPGGYNSPLHF. The CDR3 DNA reads as TGTGCCAGCAGTTTATTGCCAGGGGGGTATAATTCACCCCTCCACTTT.

V usage is TRBV19 and J usage is TRBJ1-1; TRBD1 matches at 9 bases. From germline, CDR1 is LNHDA and CDR2 SQIVND (reference sequence). V lost 3 bases, J lost 4 bases, and 3 bases stayed unmatched. The CDR3 consists of 14 residues. CDR3 loop: CASSIGQGITEAFF. CDR3 bases: TGTGCCAGTAGTATCGGACAGGGGATCACTGAAGCTTTCTTT.

This clone was detected a few times. One end of the junction does not line up with germline, which may come from a read error. The V gene is TRBV7-9, the J gene TRBJ2-7; 9 bases line up with TRBD1. Germline loops: CDR1 SEHNR, CDR2 FQNEAQ (reference sequence). The CDR3 has 12 amino acids. The CDR3 nucleotides read TGTGCCAGCAGCTTAGGGACAGGGGACGTGGACTTC. The encoded protein is CASSLGTGDVDF.

The V and J genes are TRBV2 and TRBJ1-5; D possibly corresponds to TRBD1 (5 bases). The V end was cut by 9 bases, the J end by 1 base, with 10 bases between. The CDR3 runs 13 residues. Germline V lookup: CDR1 SNHLY, CDR2 FYNNEI. CDR3 region: CASRGESNQPQHF. Here the CDR3 DNA reads TGTGCCAGTAGGGGAGAGAGCAATCAGCCCCAGCATTTT.

J is TRBJ1-6 and V is TRBV9; D is uncertain. V was cut by 3 bases and J by 7 bases, with 8 bases left in between. The CDR3 covers 13 residues. CDR1 and CDR2 from the germline V gene are SGDLS and YYNGEE. CDR3 coding DNA: TGTGCCAGCAGCGCGACGGGGAATTCACCCCTCCACTTT. Translating it yields CASSATGNSPLHF.

The table lists this clone with a few counts. This sequence joins TRBV30 and TRBJ2-3; D is unclear. V was pared by 0 bases and J by 3 bases, with 4 bases between. CDR1 and CDR2 (germline): GTSNPN, SVGIG (reference sequence). The CDR3 has 12 amino acids. The CDR3 coding sequence is TGTGCCTGGAGTGTGGGAACAGATACGCAGTATTTT. As protein: CAWSVGTDTQYF.

The J gene is TRBJ1-1, the V gene TRBV7-8; 8 bases agree with TRBD1. Trimming removed 0 bases from V and 7 bases from J; junction bases left unmatched: 1. The CDR3 has 13 residues. The V gene's germline CDR1 is SGHVS and CDR2 FQNEAQ. The CDR3 DNA sequence: TGTGCCAGCAGCTTAGCAGGACAGGGTGAAGCTTTCTTT. It translates to CASSLAGQGEAFF.